This T cell receptor (beta chain) was obtained from a study of low-dose radiotherapy and immunotherapy resistance in tumors. Whole-study context: Cohort 1 was given 0.5 Gy per fraction every 2 weeks, for 6.5 Gy total. Intravenous ipilimumab 1 mg/kg every six weeks was given with nivolumab 240 mg every two weeks.

Administered to the donors were nivolumab, ipilimumab, aspirin, low-dose cyclophosphamide and low-dose radiotherapy. Qualifying patients carried advanced solid tumors devoid of tumor-infiltrating lymphocytes. TRAV- and TRBV-specific primers primed first-strand cDNA, covering alpha and beta chains. Amplification of TCRs used a constant-region primer and V-primer adapter for approximately 18 PCR cycles. TCRdb itself ran the reads through MiXCR, one entry per CDR3 protein. This sample yields 10,000 to 15,000 distinct CDR3 sequences, of which roughly 71% are seen a single time; more than 3% belongs to the top ten. The CDR3 contains 14 residues. Germline CDR1 reads MNHEY; CDR2 reads SMNVEV (reference sequence). After removal of 7 bases from V and 3 bases from J, the junction contained 6 bases not matched to a gene.

The genes are TRBV27 and TRBJ1-1, with 9 bases that match TRBD1. The sequence was obtained from a human donor with advanced metastatic prostate, ovarian, gallbladder or colorectal cancer (not recorded which). This table probably holds off-target reads from a library built for another chain. The CDR3 sequence is CASTRTGADTEAFF. The CDR3, as DNA: TGTGCCAGCACCCGGACAGGGGCGGACACTGAAGCTTTCTTT.